These 28 T cell receptor beta chains were all obtained from the same sample, sequenced in a study of identical twins. TCRdb independently ran MiXCR on the 5' RACE reads; one entry per CDR3 protein. The sample lists 250,000 to 300,000 distinct CDR3 sequences, roughly 9.8% occurring once. The sample also formed part of further work on yellow fever vaccine responses in identical twins.

The specimen was CD8+ T cells sorted from blood. The origin of the receptors is a woman under 30 in good health.

In its sample, this clonotype was seen a few times. This chain uses TRBV11-3 with TRBJ2-1, with 7 bases identical to TRBD2. The V gene end was trimmed by 5 bases and the J gene end by 12 bases; junction bases not matched to a gene: 4. CDR1 is SGHNT and CDR2 is YENEEA in the germline V gene. The CDR3 has 11 amino acids. The CDR3 nucleotides are TGTGCCAGCAGCCAGGGCGGGGGGCAGTTCTTC. This translates into CASSQGGGQFF. Complete variable domain (other parts from reference TRBV11-3 and TRBJ2-1): EAGVVQSPRYKIIEKKQPVAFWCNPISGHNTLYWYLQNLGQGPELLIRYENEEAVDDSQLPKDRFSAERLKGVDSTLKIQPAELGDSAVYLCASSQGGGQFFGPGTRLTVL.

This clonotype was counted ten times or more. This chain uses TRBV2 with TRBJ2-3; 7 bases agree with TRBD2. Germline V lookup: CDR1 SNHLY, CDR2 FYNNEI. The CDR3 consists of 14 residues. V gave up 9 bases and J gave up 0 bases; unmatched junction bases: 6. The DNA of the CDR3 is TGTGCCAGATATCGGGGGGACAGCACAGATACGCAGTATTTT. Its protein is CARYRGDSTDTQYF.

The rearrangement links TRBV24-1 to TRBJ2-1, with a weak D call TRBD1 (5 bases). CDR1 and CDR2 (germline): KGHDR, SFDVKD. Trimming took off 4 bases at V and 0 bases at J, with 15 bases between the two ends. There are 17 residues in the CDR3. The CDR3 DNA follows: TGTGCCACCAGTGACCCAGAGCTAGGGGCCTCCTACAATGAGCAGTTCTTC. It is translated as CATSDPELGASYNEQFF.

This clonotype has more than one count but fewer than ten. The genes are TRBV6-4 and TRBJ2-1; 14 positions agree with TRBD2. This CDR3 spans 16 amino acids. Germline-derived CDR1 and CDR2 are MRHNA and SNTAGT. J lost 7 bases, V lost 0 bases, and 2 bases had no gene match. The CDR3 protein is CASSDSGLAGGNEQFF. The CDR3 coding sequence is TGTGCCAGCAGTGACTCAGGACTAGCGGGAGGTAATGAGCAGTTCTTC.

The J gene is TRBJ2-7, the V gene TRBV9; 9 bases match TRBD2. Trimming at V came to 0 bases and at J to 2 bases, leaving 0 bases not matched to a gene. Germline-derived CDR1 and CDR2 are SGDLS and YYNGEE. This CDR3 region has 14 residues. The CDR3, as DNA: TGTGCCAGCAGCGTAGGCGGGAGGGCCTACGAGCAGTACTTC. Amino acids: CASSVGGRAYEQYF.

This clonotype was observed a handful of times. The CDR3 loop is CASSYFSGVYEQYF. The CDR3 bases are TGTGCCAGCAGTTACTTCTCGGGAGTTTACGAGCAGTACTTC. The chain recombines TRBV6-5 with TRBJ2-7; TRBD2 is a possible D gene (6 bases). Germline CDR1 is MNHEY and CDR2 is SVGAGI. V lost 1 base, J lost 4 bases, and 11 bases lay in between. The CDR3 runs to 14 residues.

This clonotype was counted a few times. The chain has TRBV11-1 and TRBJ2-1; 7 nucleotides align to TRBD1. This CDR3 contains 20 residues. Germline V gene data show CDR1 as SGHAT and CDR2 as FQDESV (reference sequence). The J segment lost 0 bases and the V segment lost 4 bases, leaving 18 bases of the junction unmatched. The CDR3 region has the DNA TGTGCCAGCAGCTCTCCCAAAACGATCCTACAGGGGAGCTCCTACAATGAGCAGTTCTTC. Residues: CASSSPKTILQGSSYNEQFF. The full variable domain, its missing parts supplied by reference TRBV11-1 and TRBJ2-1, is EAEVAQSPRYKITEKSQAVAFWCDPISGHATLYWYRQILGQGPELLVQFQDESVVDDSQLPKDRFSAERLKGVDSTLKIQPAELGDSAMYLCASSSPKTILQGSSYNEQFFGPGTRLTVL.

The J gene is TRBJ2-7, the V gene TRBV4-1; no firm D call. Trimming removed 1 base at V and 0 bases at J, with 10 bases between. CDR1 and CDR2 from the germline V gene are MGHRA and YSYEKL. This CDR3 is 15 amino acids long. The CDR3 region is CASSQGPDSSYEQYF. The CDR3 DNA is TGCGCCAGCAGCCAAGGTCCGGATAGCTCCTACGAGCAGTACTTC.

There are a few counts of this clonotype. The chain joins TRBV19 to TRBJ2-1, with 13 bases matching TRBD2. V was pared by 3 bases and J by 3 bases, with 2 bases of the junction left unmatched. This CDR3 spans 16 amino acids. From germline, CDR1 is LNHDA and CDR2 SQIVND (reference sequence). CDR3 protein: CASSIGLAGVYNEQFF. CDR3 coding DNA: TGTGCCAGTAGTATCGGACTAGCGGGAGTCTACAATGAGCAGTTCTTC.

This clonotype was recorded a few times. V gene TRBV9 combines with J gene TRBJ1-2; D is possibly TRBD1 (5 bases). V lost 1 base, J lost 3 bases, and 7 bases lay in between. The CDR3 has 13 residues. Germline CDR1 is SGDLS and CDR2 is YYNGEE. CDR3 loop: CASSVRDYYGYTF. CDR3 coding DNA: TGTGCCAGCAGCGTACGGGACTACTATGGCTACACCTTC. Combining the CDR3 with reference TRBV9 and TRBJ1-2 gives the whole variable domain DSGVTQTPKHLITATGQRVTLRCSPRSGDLSVYWYQQSLDQGLQFLIQYYNGEERAKGNILERFSAQQFPDLHSELNLSSLELGDSALYFCASSVRDYYGYTFGSGTRLTVV.

This clonotype was counted between two and nine times. The V call is TRBV5-6, the J call TRBJ2-7; 8 nucleotides agree with TRBD1. Looked up from germline, CDR1 is SGHDT and CDR2 is YYEEEE. This CDR3 is 15 amino acids long. V lost 4 bases and J lost 1; bases outside the gene matches: 7. The CDR3 loop is CASSELDRGSYEQYF. The CDR3 DNA reads as TGTGCCAGCAGCGAGCTTGACAGGGGTTCCTACGAGCAGTACTTC.

This clonotype was seen at least ten times. The chain is built from TRBV5-1 and TRBJ1-2, with a weak D call TRBD1 (5 bases). The CDR3 contains 16 residues. V was shortened by 0 bases and J by 0 bases, with 12 bases between the two germline ends. Germline V gene sequence: CDR1 SGHRS, CDR2 YFSETQ. The CDR3 DNA follows: TGCGCCAGCAGCTTGGATGAGGGACCTTCTAACTATGGCTACACCTTC. This translates into CASSLDEGPSNYGYTF.

The chain is built from TRBV13 and TRBJ2-7, with 10 bases lining up with TRBD2. There are 16 residues in the CDR3. Trimming removed 0 bases from V and 3 bases from J; junction bases left unmatched: 5. Per germline, CDR1 PRHDT and CDR2 FYEKMQ (reference sequence). The CDR3 loop is CASSLGLGLASYEQYF. In nucleotides, the CDR3 is TGTGCCAGCAGCTTAGGCCTGGGACTAGCGAGCTACGAGCAGTACTTC.

This clonotype was seen more than once but under ten times. CDR3 in amino acids: CASSLGVLQPQHF. The CDR3 DNA sequence: TGTGCCAGCAGCTTGGGCGTACTCCAGCCCCAGCATTTT. The chain carries TRBV7-9 and TRBJ1-5; D not resolved. Trimming took 3 bases from V and 7 from J, leaving 10 bases between them. Germline lookup yields CDR1 SEHNR and CDR2 FQNEAQ (reference sequence). This CDR3 region has 13 residues. Combining the CDR3 with reference TRBV7-9 and TRBJ1-5 gives the whole variable domain DTGVSQNPRHKITKRGQNVTFRCDPISEHNRLYWYRQTLGQGPEFLTYFQNEAQLEKSRLLSDRFSAERPKGSFSTLEIQRTEQGDSAMYLCASSLGVLQPQHFGDGTRLSIL.

This chain uses TRBV23-1 with TRBJ2-7; the D gene is possibly TRBD1 (6 bases). TRBV23-1 is an open reading frame whose function is uncertain. V lost 4 bases and J 7 bases, leaving 17 bases between the germline ends. The CDR3 runs 14 residues. The CDR3: CASSRPDRPVEQYF. The CDR3 DNA reads as TGCGCCAGCAGTCGCCCCGACAGGCCAGTAGAGCAGTACTTC.

This clonotype turned up a few times. The V gene is TRBV7-8, the J gene TRBJ2-1, with no clear D. CDR3 length: 14 residues. Germline CDR1 SGHVS, CDR2 FQNEAQ. V dropped 6 bases and J dropped 8 bases, with 17 bases sitting between them. The CDR3 loop is CASRPTEWADEQFF. For the CDR3, the DNA is TGTGCCAGCAGGCCGACCGAGTGGGCCGATGAGCAGTTCTTC.

Ten or more counts support this clonotype. The J gene is TRBJ2-5, the V gene TRBV3-1; 10 nucleotides match TRBD1. The trim removed 4 bases at V and 5 bases at J, leaving 10 bases unmatched. The germline V gene has CDR1 LGHDT and CDR2 YNNKEL (reference sequence). CDR3 size: 16 residues. DNA for the CDR3: TGTGCCAGCAGCCGCCCCCGGGACAGGGGTTCCGAGACCCAGTACTTC. Amino acid sequence: CASSRPRDRGSETQYF.

This clonotype was detected a few times. V and J are TRBV24-1 and TRBJ1-2, with D maybe TRBD1 (6 bases). The CDR3 covers 15 residues. CDR1 and CDR2 (germline): KGHDR, SFDVKD. V was trimmed by 4 bases and J by 4 bases, leaving 15 bases between them. Here the CDR3 reads CATSDGVQGGYGYTF. The CDR3 coding sequence is TGTGCCACCAGTGACGGGGTCCAAGGGGGCTATGGCTACACCTTC.

The CDR3 nucleotides read TGTGCCAGCAGCTTAGCAGGCGGAGACAGCTTCTACGAGCAGTACTTC. This translates into CASSLAGGDSFYEQYF. The chain employs TRBV7-9 and TRBJ2-7; TRBD1 is a possible D gene (5 bases). CDR1 and CDR2 from the germline V gene are SEHNR and FQNEAQ (reference sequence). V lost 0 bases and J 3 bases, leaving 15 bases between the germline ends. This CDR3 contains 16 residues.

The chain employs TRBV28 and TRBJ2-5; TRBD1 or TRBD2 may be the D gene (5 bases each). Trimming took 5 bases from V and 5 from J, leaving 12 bases between them. Germline V gives CDR1 MDHEN, CDR2 SYDVKM. The CDR3 extends over 13 amino acids. DNA for the CDR3: TGTGCCAGCAGTATTGGGGGTTGGGAGACCCAGTACTTC. This translates into CASSIGGWETQYF.

The V gene is TRBV3-1, the J gene TRBJ1-4; D not certain. The CDR3 is 16 amino acids. Germline assignment: CDR1 LGHDT and CDR2 YNNKEL (reference sequence). Between the trimmed V and J ends, which lost 1 base and 7 bases, there was a span of 16 bases. CDR3 in DNA: TGTGCCAGCAGCCAAGCCCCGGTTGTGCGGGGTGAAAAACTGTTTTTT. Protein: CASSQAPVVRGEKLFF.

This chain uses TRBV4-1 with TRBJ2-1; D possibly corresponds to TRBD2 (5 bases). Germline assignment: CDR1 MGHRA and CDR2 YSYEKL. V was trimmed by 0 bases and J by 3 bases, leaving 12 bases between them. The CDR3 runs 16 residues. The CDR3, as DNA: TGCGCCAGCAGCCAAGAACGCGGGTCGGACTACAATGAGCAGTTCTTC. It specifies CASSQERGSDYNEQFF.

V is TRBV7-3 and J is TRBJ2-2, with D unresolved. V was pared by 5 bases and J by 3 bases, with 7 bases between. This CDR3 comprises 13 residues. CDR1 and CDR2 (germline): SGHTA, FQGTGA. The CDR3 spells CASSRSDTGELFF. The CDR3 DNA is TGTGCCAGCAGCCGTTCGGACACCGGGGAGCTGTTTTTT.

This clonotype has ten or more counts. The chain couples TRBV4-3 to TRBJ2-7; TRBD2 agrees at 7 bases. V lost 1 base, J lost 0 bases, and 3 bases stayed unmatched. CDR3 length: 15 residues. CDR1 is LGHNA and CDR2 is YSLEER in the germline V gene. The CDR3 region is CASSQVPSGSYEQYF. As DNA, the CDR3 is TGCGCCAGCAGCCAAGTTCCTAGCGGCTCCTACGAGCAGTACTTC.

At least ten counts were recorded for this clonotype. The V call is TRBV28, the J call TRBJ1-4; D is undetermined. Per germline, CDR1 MDHEN and CDR2 SYDVKM. The CDR3 spans 15 residues. V shed 7 bases and J shed 0 bases, with 12 bases lying between them. CDR3 sequence (DNA): TGTGCCAGCACCCTAAAGTTCTCAACTAATGAAAAACTGTTTTTT. This codes for CASTLKFSTNEKLFF.

Many counts were recorded for this clonotype. The genes are TRBV12-3 or TRBV12-4 and TRBJ2-3, with 10 nucleotides matching TRBD2. The length of the CDR3 is 15 residues. J gave up 3 bases and V 5 bases, and 5 bases lay outside the gene matches. The CDR3 loop is CASSLLAGSTDTQYF. The CDR3 DNA sequence: TGTGCCAGCAGTCTACTAGCGGGAAGTACAGATACGCAGTATTTT.

This clonotype appeared a few times. The chain combines TRBV12-3 or TRBV12-4 with TRBJ2-2; a weak D match, TRBD2 (6 bases). Trimming cost V 4 bases and J 6 bases, with 21 bases left between them. CDR3 length: 17 residues. CDR3 DNA sequence: TGTGCCAGCAGTTCCTCGAACTCTCAGACTAGTCCCGGGGAGCTGTTTTTT. Translating it yields CASSSSNSQTSPGELFF.

This clonotype occurred a few times. This chain uses TRBV18 with TRBJ2-5, with 7 bases lining up with TRBD2. The germline CDR1 and CDR2 sequences are KGHSH and LQKENI. This CDR3 is built from 16 residues. The V segment lost 2 bases and the J segment 5 bases; nucleotides outside the gene matches: 11. For the CDR3, the DNA is TGTGCCAGCTCACCAACACCCCTAGCGGATACGGAGACCCAGTACTTC. Translation gives CASSPTPLADTETQYF.